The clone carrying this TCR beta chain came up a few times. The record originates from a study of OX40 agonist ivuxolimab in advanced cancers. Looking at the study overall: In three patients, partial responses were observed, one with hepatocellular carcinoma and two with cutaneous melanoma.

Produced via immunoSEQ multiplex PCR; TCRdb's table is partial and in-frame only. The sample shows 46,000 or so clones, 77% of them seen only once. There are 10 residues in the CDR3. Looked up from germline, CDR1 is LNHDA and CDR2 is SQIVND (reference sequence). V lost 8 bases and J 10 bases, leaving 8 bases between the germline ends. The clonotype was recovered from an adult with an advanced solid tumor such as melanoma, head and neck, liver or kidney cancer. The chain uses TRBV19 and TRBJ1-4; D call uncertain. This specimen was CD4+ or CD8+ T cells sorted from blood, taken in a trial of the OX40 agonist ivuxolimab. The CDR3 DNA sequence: TGTGCCAGTGCAAACGGAAAACTGTTTTTT. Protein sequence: CASANGKLFF. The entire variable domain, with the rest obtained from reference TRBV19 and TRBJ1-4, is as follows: DGGITQSPKYLFRKEGQNVTLSCEQNLNHDAMYWYRQDPGQGLRLIYYSQIVNDFQKGDIAEGYSVSREKKESFPLTVTSAQKNPTAFYLCASANGKLFFGSGTQLSVL.